The sequence of this TCR beta chain was determined in a study of T cell responses to AZD1222 COVID-19 vaccine. CDR1 and CDR2 (germline): SEHNR, FQNEAQ (reference sequence). The CDR3 runs 16 residues. V was pared by 3 bases and J by 7 bases, with 12 bases of the junction left unmatched. The protocol was immunoSEQ multiplex PCR, while the TCRdb copy is restricted to in-frame clones and leaves out a portion. The table lists around 120,000 clones, roughly 91% of them singletons. The TCR originated in an adult in good health. Sequencing was performed on peripheral blood, taken on day 0 of AZD1222 vaccination. The rearrangement joins TRBV7-9 to TRBJ1-2, with TRBD1 identical over 9 bases. The CDR3 DNA reads as TGTGCCAGCAGCTTCGAATTACAGGGGGCCGGGTTTGGCTACACCTTC. This sequence encodes CASSFELQGAGFGYTF.